Here is one T cell receptor beta chain with its context. Germline assignment: CDR1 SGDLS and CDR2 YYNGEE. There are 13 residues in the CDR3. V lost 0 bases and J 6 bases, leaving 7 bases between the germline ends. This sample is part of a study of beta chain features in type 1 diabetes. What was sequenced were expressed TCRB transcripts, since all of the isolated RNA had been reverse transcribed. Some clones are missing from TCRdb's copy, which holds only in-frame ones; the method was immunoSEQ multiplex PCR. The sample gives about 260,000 clones, about 63% of which show up once; roughly 0.048% is in the top ten.

Sample: naive CD4+ T cells from blood. The sequence was collected from a man aged 25 to 40 in good health. This chain links TRBV9 with TRBJ2-4; D gene uncertain. The CDR3 here is CASSVETSNIQYF. The CDR3 bases are TGTGCCAGCAGCGTAGAGACCTCAAACATTCAGTACTTC.